This entry describes one TCR beta chain. This record belongs to a study of cytomegalovirus exposure and HLA in healthy donors. PCR involved 60 Vbeta and 13 Jbeta primers. Profiled with immunoSEQ multiplex PCR; TCRdb holds only in-frame clones, not every one. There are 120,000 to 150,000 clones in the sample; roughly three quarters occur only once, and more than 0.85% lies in the top ten. The CDR3 has 15 amino acids. With 7 bases removed from V and 1 base from J, the gap between germline ends came to 11 bases. CDR1 LNHDA and CDR2 SQIVND come from the germline V gene (reference sequence). All the people who gave samples were healthy bone marrow donors.

The sample comprised PBMCs. The chain joins TRBV19 to TRBJ1-6; no clear D gene. This sequence was found in a young man in good health and CMV-seronegative. The CDR3 bases are TGTGCCAGTATGGGAGGGAGTTCCTATAATTCACCCCTCCACTTT. This codes for CASMGGSSYNSPLHF.